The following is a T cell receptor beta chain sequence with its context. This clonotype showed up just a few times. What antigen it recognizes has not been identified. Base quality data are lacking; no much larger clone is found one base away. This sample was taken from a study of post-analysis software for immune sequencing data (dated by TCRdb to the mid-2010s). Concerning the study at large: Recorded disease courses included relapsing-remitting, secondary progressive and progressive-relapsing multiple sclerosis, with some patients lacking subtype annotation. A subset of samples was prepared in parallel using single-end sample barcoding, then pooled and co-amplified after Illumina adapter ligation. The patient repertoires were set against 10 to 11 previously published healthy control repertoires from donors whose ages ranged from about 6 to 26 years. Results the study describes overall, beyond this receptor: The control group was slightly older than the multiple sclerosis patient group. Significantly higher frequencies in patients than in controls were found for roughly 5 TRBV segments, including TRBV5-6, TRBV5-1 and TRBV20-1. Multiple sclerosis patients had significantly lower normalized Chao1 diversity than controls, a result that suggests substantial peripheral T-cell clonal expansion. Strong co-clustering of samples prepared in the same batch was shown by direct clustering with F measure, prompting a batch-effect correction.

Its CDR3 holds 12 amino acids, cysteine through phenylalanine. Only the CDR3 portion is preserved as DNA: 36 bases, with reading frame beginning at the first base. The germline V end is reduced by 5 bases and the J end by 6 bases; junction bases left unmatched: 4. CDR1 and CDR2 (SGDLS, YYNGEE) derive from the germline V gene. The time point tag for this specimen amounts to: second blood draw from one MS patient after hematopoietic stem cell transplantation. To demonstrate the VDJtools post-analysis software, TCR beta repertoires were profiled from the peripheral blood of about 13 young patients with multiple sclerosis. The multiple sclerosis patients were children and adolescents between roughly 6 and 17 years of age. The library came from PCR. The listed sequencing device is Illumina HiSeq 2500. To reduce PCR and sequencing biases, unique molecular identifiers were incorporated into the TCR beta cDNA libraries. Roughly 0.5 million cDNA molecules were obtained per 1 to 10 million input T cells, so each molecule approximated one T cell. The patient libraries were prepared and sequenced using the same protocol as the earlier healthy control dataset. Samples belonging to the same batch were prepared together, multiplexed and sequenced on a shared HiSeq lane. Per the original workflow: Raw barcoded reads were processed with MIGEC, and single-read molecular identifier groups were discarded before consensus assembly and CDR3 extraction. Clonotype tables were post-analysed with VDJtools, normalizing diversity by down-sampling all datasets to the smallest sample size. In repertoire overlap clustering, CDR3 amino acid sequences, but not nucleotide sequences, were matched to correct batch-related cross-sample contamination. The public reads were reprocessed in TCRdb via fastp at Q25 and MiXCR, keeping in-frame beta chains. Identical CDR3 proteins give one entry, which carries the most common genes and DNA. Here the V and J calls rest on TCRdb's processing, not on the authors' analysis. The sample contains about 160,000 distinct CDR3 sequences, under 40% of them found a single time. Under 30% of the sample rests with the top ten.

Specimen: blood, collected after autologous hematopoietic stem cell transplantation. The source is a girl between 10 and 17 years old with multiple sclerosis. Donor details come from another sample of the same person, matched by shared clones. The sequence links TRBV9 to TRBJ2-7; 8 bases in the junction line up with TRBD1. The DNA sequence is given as TGTGCCAGCAGTCAGGGGGCTGGCGAGCAGTACTTC. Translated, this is CASSQGAGEQYF.